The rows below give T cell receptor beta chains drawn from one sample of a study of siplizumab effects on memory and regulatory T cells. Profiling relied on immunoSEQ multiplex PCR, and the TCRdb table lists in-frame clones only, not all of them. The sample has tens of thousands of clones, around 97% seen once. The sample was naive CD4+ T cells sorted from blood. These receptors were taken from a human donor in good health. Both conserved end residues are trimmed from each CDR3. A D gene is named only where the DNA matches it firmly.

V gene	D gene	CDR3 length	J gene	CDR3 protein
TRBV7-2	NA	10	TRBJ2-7	ASRRSGHEQY
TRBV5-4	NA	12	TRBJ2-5	ASSRGGGQETQY
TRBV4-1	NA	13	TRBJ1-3	ASSLRISSGNTIY
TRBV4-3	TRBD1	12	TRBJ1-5	ASSQDRGQAPGP
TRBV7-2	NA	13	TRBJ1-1	ASSLGGRMNTEAF
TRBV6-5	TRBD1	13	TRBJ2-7	ASRTSGQDPREQY
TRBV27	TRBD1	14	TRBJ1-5	ASARTGSAPNQPQH
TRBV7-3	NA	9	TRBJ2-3	ASSSTDTQY
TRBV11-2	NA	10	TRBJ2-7	ASSHNSYEQY
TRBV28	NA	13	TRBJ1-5	ASAIPSGGGQPQH
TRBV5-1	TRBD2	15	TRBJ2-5	ASSSPSGGPPGGTQY
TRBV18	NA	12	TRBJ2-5	ASSGWTAQETQY
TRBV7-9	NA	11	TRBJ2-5	ASGTGQVETQY
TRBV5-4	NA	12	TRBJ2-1	ASSFNEGQNEQF
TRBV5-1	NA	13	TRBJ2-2	ASSLDRVDTGELF
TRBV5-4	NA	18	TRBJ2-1	ASSLGGGAFRQSRQDEQF
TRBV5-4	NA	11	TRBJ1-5	ASSQGSGQPQH
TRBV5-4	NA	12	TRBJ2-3	ASSLVAVTDTQY
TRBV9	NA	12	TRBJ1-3	ASSVGGTGNTIY
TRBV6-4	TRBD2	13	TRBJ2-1	ASSKLAGGPNEQF
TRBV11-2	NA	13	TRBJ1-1	ASRRSGPGNTEAF
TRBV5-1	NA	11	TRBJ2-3	ASSAALGDTQY
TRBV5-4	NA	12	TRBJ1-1	ASSLRLPNTEAF
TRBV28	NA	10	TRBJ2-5	ATQLGWETQY
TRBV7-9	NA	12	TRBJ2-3	ASSLVGERDTQY
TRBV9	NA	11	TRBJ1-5	ASSVDLGQPQH
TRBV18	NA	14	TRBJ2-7	ASSPLISSEGNEQY
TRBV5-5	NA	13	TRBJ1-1	ASSPTPTGNTEAF
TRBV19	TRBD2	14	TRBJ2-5	ASSMRTSGGMETQY
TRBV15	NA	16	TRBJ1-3	ATSRGGADSSLGNTIY
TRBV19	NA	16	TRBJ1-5	ASSSLMGGASYNQPQH
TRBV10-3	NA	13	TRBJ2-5	AISESVGARETQY
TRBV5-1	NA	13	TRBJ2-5	ASSLESGVQETQY
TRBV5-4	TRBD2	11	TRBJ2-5	ASSWGLARPQY
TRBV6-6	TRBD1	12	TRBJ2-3	ASSWTGGLDTQY
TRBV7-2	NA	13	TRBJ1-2	ASSYTGTIADGYT
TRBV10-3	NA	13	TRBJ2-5	AISESGGATETQY
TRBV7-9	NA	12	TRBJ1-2	ASSPRTDNYGYT
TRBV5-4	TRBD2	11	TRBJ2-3	ASSYGGADTQY
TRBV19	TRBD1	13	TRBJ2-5	ASSPRQGVQETQY
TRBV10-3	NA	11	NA	AISGQGSYEQY
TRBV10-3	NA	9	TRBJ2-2	AIWDTGELF
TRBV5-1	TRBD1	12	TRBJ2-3	ASSPGQWADTQY
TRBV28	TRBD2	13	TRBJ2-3	ASSLAGVGTDTQY
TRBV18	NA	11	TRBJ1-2	ASSAGLDYGYT
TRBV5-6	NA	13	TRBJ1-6	ASSLATVRGSPLH
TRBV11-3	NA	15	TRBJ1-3	ASSLGYGPGIGNTIY
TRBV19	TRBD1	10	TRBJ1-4	ASSGYRGRLF
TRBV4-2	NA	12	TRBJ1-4	ASSQGATNEKLF
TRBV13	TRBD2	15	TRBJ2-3	ASSLEASGGRTDTQY
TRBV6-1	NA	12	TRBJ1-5	ASSEAQHYQPQH
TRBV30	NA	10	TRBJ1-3	AWRGSGNTIY
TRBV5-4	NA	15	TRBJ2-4	ASSSTVDVGAKNIQY
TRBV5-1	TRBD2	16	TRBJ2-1	ASSLGLAGGTSYNEQF
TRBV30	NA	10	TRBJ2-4	AWSEGRGIQY
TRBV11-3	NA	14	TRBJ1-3	ASSLGYGAAGNTIY
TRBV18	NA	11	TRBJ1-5	ASSQGLGQPQH
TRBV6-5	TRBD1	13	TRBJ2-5	ASRTGQGVSETQY
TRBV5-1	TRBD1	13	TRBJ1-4	ASSLGGTGNEKLF